This T cell receptor (beta chain) was observed in a study of control samples from healthy donors and cancer patients. Germline assignment: CDR1 SGDLS and CDR2 YYNGEE. The CDR3 extends over 17 amino acids. The V and J ends lost 3 bases and 2 bases, in that order; junction bases with no gene match: 10. Assay: immunoSEQ multiplex PCR; the TCRdb copy retains only in-frame clones and omits some. Of about 160,000 clones listed, 94% were seen once; the top ten hold under 8.5%. Material: blood. The origin of this receptor is a woman between 35 and 50 years old in good health. This chain connects TRBV9 to TRBJ2-1; 8 nucleotides match TRBD2. CDR3 nucleotide sequence: TGTGCCAGCAGCGCGCGCAGAACTAGCGGAGCCTACAATGAGCAGTTCTTC. It translates to CASSARRTSGAYNEQFF.